This T cell receptor beta chain came from a study of control samples from healthy donors and cancer patients. In its sample, this clone was seen once. The assay was immunoSEQ multiplex PCR, and TCRdb's table has in-frame clones only and misses some. Of around 150,000 clones detected, around 90% appear once; the ten largest clones hold approximately 12%. This TCR was recovered from a young man in good health. The sequencing input was blood.

DNA of the CDR3: TGTGCCAGCTCTGCAGTAAACGAAAAACTGTTTTTT. Its protein is CASSAVNEKLFF. The rearrangement joins TRBV18 to TRBJ1-4; D gene unclear. The CDR3 contains 12 residues. V was cut by 6 bases and J by 8 bases, with 10 bases left in between. Germline values: CDR1 KGHSH, CDR2 LQKENI.